A single sample gave rise to the 2 T cell receptor beta chains below, sequenced in a study of cytomegalovirus exposure and HLA in healthy donors. PCR involved 60 Vbeta and 13 Jbeta primers. Clones were sequenced by immunoSEQ multiplex PCR, and TCRdb holds only the in-frame ones, with some missing. The table includes about 200,000 clones, approximately 80% detected once. Material for sequencing was PBMCs. The receptors originated from a man aged 45-65 years in good health and CMV-seronegative.

The genes are TRBV30 and TRBJ2-7; 11 bases are shared with TRBD1. Germline loops: CDR1 GTSNPN, CDR2 SVGIG (reference sequence). V was pared by 4 bases and J by 5 bases, with 7 bases of the junction left unmatched. The CDR3 has 14 amino acids. The CDR3 is CAWTPWTGGNEQYF. CDR3 nucleotide sequence: TGTGCCTGGACCCCCTGGACAGGGGGCAACGAGCAGTACTTC.

The genes are TRBV2 and TRBJ2-3; D gene uncertain. With 3 bases removed from V and 4 bases from J, the gap between germline ends came to 14 bases. This CDR3 is 15 amino acids long. Germline loops: CDR1 SNHLY, CDR2 FYNNEI. CDR3 amino acids: CASSEELLPADTQYF. As DNA, the CDR3 is TGTGCCAGCAGTGAGGAGCTGTTACCGGCAGATACGCAGTATTTT.